This entry concerns a single TCR beta chain. This specimen belongs to a study of T cell changes during pregnancy in multiple sclerosis. The repertoire was sequenced with immunoSEQ multiplex PCR; TCRdb's copy has only in-frame clones and lacks some. Of tens of thousands of clones in the sample, roughly 88% are singletons; the top ten hold approximately 6.1%. The CDR3 sequence is 16 residues long. Germline V gene lookup returns CDR1 SGDLS and CDR2 YYNGEE. Trimming at V came to 0 bases and at J to 1 base, leaving 3 bases not matched to a gene. The material was peripheral blood, obtained in the third trimester of pregnancy. This TCR was sampled from a female donor in good health, enrolled as a control in a pregnancy study. The rearrangement joins TRBV9 to TRBJ2-5, with 10 bases matching TRBD2. CDR3 loop: CASSVGSGRAQETQYF. The DNA of the CDR3 is TGTGCCAGCAGCGTAGGAAGCGGGAGGGCCCAAGAGACCCAGTACTTC.